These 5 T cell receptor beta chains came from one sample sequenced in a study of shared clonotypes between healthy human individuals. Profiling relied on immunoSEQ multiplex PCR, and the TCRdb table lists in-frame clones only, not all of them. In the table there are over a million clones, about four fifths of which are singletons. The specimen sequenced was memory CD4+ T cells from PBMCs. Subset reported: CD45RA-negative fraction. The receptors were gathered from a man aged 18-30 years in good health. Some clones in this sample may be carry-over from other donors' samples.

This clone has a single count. DNA for the CDR3: TGTGCCAGGTCCGAGACCACAGATACGCAGTATTTT. Its translation: CARSETTDTQYF. The V gene is TRBV2, the J gene TRBJ2-3; unclear D gene. V gave up 9 bases and J gave up 2 bases, with 9 bases separating them. CDR1 and CDR2 (germline): SNHLY, FYNNEI. CDR3 length equals 12 residues. The full variable domain, with the rest looked up from reference TRBV2 and TRBJ2-3, is EPEVTQTPSHQVTQMGQEVILRCVPISNHLYFYWYRQILGQKVEFLVSFYNNEISEKSEIFDDQFSVERPDGSNFTLKIRSTKLEDSAMYFCARSETTDTQYFGPGTRLTVL.

The CDR3 sequence is CASRQGRESADTQYF. The DNA of the CDR3 is TGCGCCAGCAGGCAGGGACGGGAGAGTGCAGATACGCAGTATTTT. The V and J genes are TRBV5-1 and TRBJ2-3; the D gene is possibly TRBD2 (6 bases). CDR1 is SGHRS, CDR2 YFSETQ, per germline. The CDR3 contains 15 residues. Trimming removed 5 bases at V and 4 bases at J, with 17 bases between.

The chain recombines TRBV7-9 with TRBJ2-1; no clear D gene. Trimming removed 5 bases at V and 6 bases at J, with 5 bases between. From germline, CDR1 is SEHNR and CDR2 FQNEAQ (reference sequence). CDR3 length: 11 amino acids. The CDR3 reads CASSMSNEQFF. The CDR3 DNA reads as TGTGCCAGCAGCATGAGCAATGAGCAGTTCTTC.

The CDR3 coding sequence is TGTGCCAGCAAAGGTCCGGGACAGGGTAACTACAATGAGCAGTTCTTC. Its translation is CASKGPGQGNYNEQFF. The chain carries TRBV2 and TRBJ2-1; TRBD1 matches 9 bases. The CDR3 runs to 16 residues. Per the germline V gene, CDR1 is SNHLY and CDR2 is FYNNEI. Losses at the gene ends were 7 bases for V and 3 bases for J; bases not matched to a gene: 10. The full variable domain, its missing parts supplied by reference TRBV2 and TRBJ2-1, is EPEVTQTPSHQVTQMGQEVILRCVPISNHLYFYWYRQILGQKVEFLVSFYNNEISEKSEIFDDQFSVERPDGSNFTLKIRSTKLEDSAMYFCASKGPGQGNYNEQFFGPGTRLTVL.

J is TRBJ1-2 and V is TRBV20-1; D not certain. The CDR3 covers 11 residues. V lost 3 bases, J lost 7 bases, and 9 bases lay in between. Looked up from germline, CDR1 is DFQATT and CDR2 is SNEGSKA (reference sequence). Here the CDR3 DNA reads TGCAGTGCTAGCAGATCGGGTGGCTACACCTTC. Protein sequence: CSASRSGGYTF.